This T cell receptor beta chain was observed in a study of cytomegalovirus exposure and HLA in healthy donors. Both 60 Vbeta primers and 13 Jbeta primers went into the PCR. Method: immunoSEQ multiplex PCR; TCRdb's copy keeps in-frame clones and lacks some. Among around 120,000 clones listed, 9.5% were seen once. The length of the CDR3 is 14 residues. Trimming pared 3 bases from V and 9 bases from J, leaving 15 bases between. CDR1 is SNHLY and CDR2 is FYNNEI in the germline V gene. The receptor was isolated from a man in his thirties or forties in good health and CMV-seronegative. Sequencing was performed on PBMCs. This sequence joins TRBV2 and TRBJ1-5, with D unresolved. Here the CDR3 DNA reads TGTGCCAGCAGTGATCAGAGGGAGCTCACGCCCCAGCATTTT. This sequence encodes CASSDQRELTPQHF.